Below, 14 T cell receptor beta chains from the same sample are listed, as sequenced in a study of T cells in Graves' hyperthyroidism and ophthalmopathy. Amplification of TCR beta CDR3 regions was performed using RNA transcripts as template. A first-round RT-PCR of the TCR CDR3 used the HTBI primer set. TCRdb passed the multiplex PCR reads through MiXCR, listing each CDR3 protein once. The sample shows roughly 380,000 distinct CDR3 sequences, roughly 13% of them seen only once. The sequenced sample consisted of blood. These receptors came from a man aged 25-45 years with Graves' hyperthyroidism that later progressed to Graves' ophthalmopathy.

In regard to this clonotype: At one boundary the junction diverges from the germline segment, which might be a read error. The J gene is TRBJ2-1, the V gene TRBV6-1, with a tentative D call TRBD1 (5 bases). Germline CDR1 MNHNS, CDR2 SASEGT. CDR3 length equals 16 residues. The CDR3 sequence is CASSEDIPTSYNEQSF. CDR3 in DNA: TGTGCCAGCAGTGAGGACATCCCGACCTCCTACAATGAGCAGTCCTTC.

This clonotype was picked up a small number of times. V gene TRBV14 combines with J gene TRBJ1-1, with a weak D call TRBD1 (5 bases). The V gene lost 0 bases and the J gene lost 2 bases, with 13 bases spanning the gap. The CDR3 is made up of 16 amino acids. CDR1 and CDR2 (germline): SGHDN, FVKESK. The chain's CDR3 is CASSQEGQDDNTEAFF. In nucleotides, the CDR3 is TGTGCCAGCAGCCAAGAGGGGCAGGATGACAACACTGAAGCTTTCTTT. The whole variable domain, filled in from reference TRBV14 and TRBJ1-1, reads EAGVTQFPSHSVIEKGQTVTLRCDPISGHDNLYWYRRVMGKEIKFLLHFVKESKQDESGMPNNRFLAERTGGTYSTLKVQPAELEDSGVYFCASSQEGQDDNTEAFFGQGTRLTVV.

The chain carries TRBV19 and TRBJ1-5, with D possibly being TRBD1 (5 bases). CDR3 length: 18 residues. Germline V gene sequence: CDR1 LNHDA, CDR2 SQIVND (reference sequence). V was clipped by 3 bases and J by 3 bases, with 21 bases between them. In nucleotides, the CDR3 is TGTGCCAGTAGTATCCGGGGCGCAGGGATGAGCTACAATCAGCCCCAGCATTTT. Protein sequence: CASSIRGAGMSYNQPQHF. The full variable domain, its missing parts supplied by reference TRBV19 and TRBJ1-5, is DGGITQSPKYLFRKEGQNVTLSCEQNLNHDAMYWYRQDPGQGLRLIYYSQIVNDFQKGDIAEGYSVSREKKESFPLTVTSAQKNPTAFYLCASSIRGAGMSYNQPQHFGDGTRLSIL.

At least ten counts were recorded for this clonotype. V is TRBV7-2 and J is TRBJ1-3; D ambiguous. The germline V and J ends were trimmed by 3 bases and 0 bases, with 9 bases remaining between them. The germline gives CDR1 SGHTA, CDR2 FQGNSA. The CDR3 is 15 amino acids. The CDR3 sequence is CASSFNLLSGNTIYF. The CDR3 region has the DNA TGTGCCAGCAGCTTTAACCTCCTCTCTGGAAACACCATATATTTT.

A few counts support this clonotype. V usage is TRBV29-1 and J usage is TRBJ2-1; possible D gene TRBD1, 6 bases. Trimming shortened V by 6 bases and J by 0 bases, and 21 bases separated the two germline ends. Germline assignment: CDR1 SQVTM and CDR2 ANQGSEA. The CDR3 has 17 residues. The DNA for the CDR3 is TGCAGCGTCTTGACAGGTTTCGACCCCCGCTCCTACAATGAGCAGTTCTTC. Amino acids: CSVLTGFDPRSYNEQFF.

In its sample, this clonotype was seen a few times. The V and J genes are TRBV6-1 and TRBJ2-4, with D perhaps TRBD2 (5 bases). Germline V CDR1 and CDR2: MNHNS, SASEGT. Trimming removed 3 bases at V and 0 bases at J, with 24 bases between. The CDR3 is 20 amino acids. This CDR3 is CASSDRDRRSQRLAKNIQYF. Written as DNA, the CDR3 is TGTGCCAGCAGTGATCGAGATAGGAGGTCCCAGCGTTTAGCCAAAAACATTCAGTACTTC.

This clonotype has a count of ten or more. This sequence joins TRBV6-5 and TRBJ1-1; unclear D gene. V gave up 2 bases and J gave up 5 bases, with 9 bases separating them. The germline V gene has CDR1 MNHEY and CDR2 SVGAGI. The CDR3 runs to 13 residues. The CDR3 DNA reads as TGTGCCAGCAGTTACGCGGACGAGACTGAAGCTTTCTTT. It is translated as CASSYADETEAFF.

The chain combines TRBV5-6 with TRBJ2-3; D is perhaps TRBD2 (5 bases). V dropped 0 bases and J dropped 0 bases, with 11 bases sitting between them. This CDR3 is 16 amino acids long. The V gene's germline CDR1 is SGHDT and CDR2 YYEEEE. The CDR3 is CASSLGGGRSTDTQYF. The CDR3 DNA sequence: TGTGCCAGCAGCTTGGGCGGCGGGCGAAGCACAGATACGCAGTATTTT.

The chain recombines TRBV19 with TRBJ1-5; D is unclear. Germline V gene sequence: CDR1 LNHDA, CDR2 SQIVND (reference sequence). Between the trimmed V and J ends, which lost 3 bases and 5 bases, there was a span of 8 bases. The CDR3 has 13 residues. CDR3 nucleotide sequence: TGTGCCAGTAGTATCTCGGGATATCAGCCCCAGCATTTT. It encodes CASSISGYQPQHF.

With respect to this clonotype: A much larger clone differs from this one at a single base, so this may be a read error. The chain employs TRBV12-3 or TRBV12-4 and TRBJ1-1, with D tentatively TRBD1 (5 bases). There are 13 residues in the CDR3. The CDR3 protein is CASNQRIGTEALF. CDR3 DNA sequence: TGTGCCAGCAACCAGAGAATTGGGACTGAAGCTCTCTTT.

This clonotype was counted many times. The chain combines TRBV6-5 with TRBJ2-7, with 10 bases fitting TRBD1. Per the germline V gene, CDR1 is MNHEY and CDR2 is SVGAGI. The V gene end was trimmed by 0 bases and the J gene end by 4 bases; junction bases not matched to a gene: 6. The CDR3 contains 16 residues. The CDR3 spells CASSYSRDRGTYEQYF. Here the CDR3 DNA reads TGTGCCAGCAGTTACTCTAGGGACAGGGGAACGTACGAGCAGTACTTC.

This clonotype was counted many times. This chain connects TRBV3-1 to TRBJ1-2; D remains unclear. The CDR3 loop spans 14 amino acids. Trimming removed 3 bases from V and 2 bases from J, with 10 bases in between. From germline, CDR1 is LGHDT and CDR2 YNNKEL (reference sequence). This CDR3 reads CASSQRPGNYGYTF. The CDR3 region has the DNA TGTGCCAGCAGCCAGAGGCCAGGAAACTATGGCTACACCTTC.

This clonotype was observed many times. The genes are TRBV28 and TRBJ2-5; 10 bases map to TRBD1. V trimming: 5 bases; J trimming: 4 bases; junction bases outside the gene matches: 10. Germline assignment: CDR1 MDHEN and CDR2 SYDVKM. The CDR3 is made up of 16 amino acids. Here the CDR3 reads CASSQRDRGFGETQYF. The DNA for the CDR3 is TGTGCCAGCAGTCAGCGGGACAGGGGCTTCGGAGAGACCCAGTACTTC.

This clonotype was counted between two and nine times. This CDR3 reads CASSQDRGRDGYTF. DNA of the CDR3: TGCGCCAGCAGCCAGGACAGGGGAAGGGATGGCTACACCTTC. The V call is TRBV4-1, the J call TRBJ1-2; 9 bases are shared with TRBD1. Trimming removed 3 bases from V and 6 bases from J; junction bases left unmatched: 5. CDR3 length: 14 residues. Germline V gene sequence: CDR1 MGHRA, CDR2 YSYEKL.